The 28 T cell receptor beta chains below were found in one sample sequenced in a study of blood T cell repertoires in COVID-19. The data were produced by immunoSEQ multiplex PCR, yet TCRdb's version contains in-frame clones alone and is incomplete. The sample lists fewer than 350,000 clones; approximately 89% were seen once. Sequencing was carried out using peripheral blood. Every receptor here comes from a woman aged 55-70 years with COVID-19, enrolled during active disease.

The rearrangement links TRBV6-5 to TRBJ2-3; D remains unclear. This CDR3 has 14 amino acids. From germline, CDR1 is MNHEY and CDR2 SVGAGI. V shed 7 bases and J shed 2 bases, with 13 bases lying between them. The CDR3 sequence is CASTSSAATDTQYF. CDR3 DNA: TGTGCCAGCACCTCCTCGGCGGCCACAGATACGCAGTATTTT.

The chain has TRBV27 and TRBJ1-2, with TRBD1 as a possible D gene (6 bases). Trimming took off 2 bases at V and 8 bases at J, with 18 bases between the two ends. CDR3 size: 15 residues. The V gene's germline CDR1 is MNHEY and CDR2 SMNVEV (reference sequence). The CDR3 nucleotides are TGTGCCAGCAGTTTAAGTCCCACAGGGCGGCAAGGCTACACCTTC. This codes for CASSLSPTGRQGYTF.

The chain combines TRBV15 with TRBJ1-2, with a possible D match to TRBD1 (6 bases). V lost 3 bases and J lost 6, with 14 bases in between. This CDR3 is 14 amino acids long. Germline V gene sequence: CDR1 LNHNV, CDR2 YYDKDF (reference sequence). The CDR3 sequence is CATSSRSGADGYTF. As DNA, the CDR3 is TGTGCCACCAGCAGCCGATCAGGGGCCGATGGCTACACCTTC.

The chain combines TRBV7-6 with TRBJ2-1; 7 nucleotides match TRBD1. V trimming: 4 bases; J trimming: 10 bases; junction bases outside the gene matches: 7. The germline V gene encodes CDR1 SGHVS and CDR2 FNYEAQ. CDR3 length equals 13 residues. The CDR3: CASSSPPGQEQFF. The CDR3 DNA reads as TGTGCCAGCAGCTCACCACCGGGACAGGAGCAGTTCTTC.

Written as DNA, the CDR3 is TGTGCCAGCAGAACCAGTCAGGGGAGCGGCGGGGAGCTGTTTTTT. Translating it yields CASRTSQGSGGELFF. The chain is built from TRBV2 and TRBJ2-2; maybe TRBD1 (6 bases). The CDR3 loop spans 15 amino acids. Trimming pared 6 bases from V and 7 bases from J, leaving 18 bases between. Germline V gene data show CDR1 as SNHLY and CDR2 as FYNNEI.

The CDR3 loop is CASRAENIQYF. In nucleotides, the CDR3 is TGTGCCAGCAGGGCGGAAAACATTCAGTACTTC. The chain is built from TRBV2 and TRBJ2-4; D is ambiguous. The CDR3 has 11 residues. In germline, CDR1 is SNHLY, CDR2 FYNNEI. Trimming cost V 6 bases and J 5 bases, with 5 bases left between them.

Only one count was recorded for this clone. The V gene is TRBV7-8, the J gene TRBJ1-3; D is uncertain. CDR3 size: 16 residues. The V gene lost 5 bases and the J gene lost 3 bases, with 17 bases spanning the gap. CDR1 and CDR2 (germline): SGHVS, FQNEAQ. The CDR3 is CASSVRGWLDGNTIYF. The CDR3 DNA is TGTGCCAGCAGCGTGCGGGGTTGGCTGGATGGAAACACCATATATTTT.

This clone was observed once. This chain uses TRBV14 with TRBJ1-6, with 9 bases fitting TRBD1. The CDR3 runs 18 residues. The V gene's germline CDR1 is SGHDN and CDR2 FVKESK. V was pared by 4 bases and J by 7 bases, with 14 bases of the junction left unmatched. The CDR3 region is CASSLGGTGGLTNSPLHF. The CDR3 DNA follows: TGTGCCAGCAGCCTCGGGGGAACAGGGGGCCTTACCAATTCACCCCTCCACTTT.

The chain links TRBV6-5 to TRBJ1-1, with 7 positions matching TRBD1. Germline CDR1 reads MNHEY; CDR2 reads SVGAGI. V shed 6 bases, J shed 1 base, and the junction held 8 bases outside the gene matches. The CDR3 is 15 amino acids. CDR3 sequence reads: CASRTRQGTNTEAFF. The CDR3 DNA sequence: TGTGCCAGCAGAACCCGACAGGGAACGAACACTGAAGCTTTCTTT.

CDR3 in DNA: TGTGCCAGCAGCTTAGCGCGAGTAGGGGCGGTGGCCTACAATGAGCAGTTCTTC. This translates into CASSLARVGAVAYNEQFF. The genes are TRBV11-1 and TRBJ2-1, with TRBD1 as a possible D gene (5 bases). V was pared by 0 bases and J by 2 bases, with 17 bases between. This CDR3 has 18 amino acids. Germline-derived CDR1 and CDR2 are SGHAT and FQDESV (reference sequence).

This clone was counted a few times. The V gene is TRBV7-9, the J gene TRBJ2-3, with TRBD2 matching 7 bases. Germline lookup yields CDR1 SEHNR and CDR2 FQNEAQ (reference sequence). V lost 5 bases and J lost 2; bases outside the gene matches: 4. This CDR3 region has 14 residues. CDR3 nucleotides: TGTGCCAGCAGCCTAGGACTAGTCACAGATACGCAGTATTTT. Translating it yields CASSLGLVTDTQYF.

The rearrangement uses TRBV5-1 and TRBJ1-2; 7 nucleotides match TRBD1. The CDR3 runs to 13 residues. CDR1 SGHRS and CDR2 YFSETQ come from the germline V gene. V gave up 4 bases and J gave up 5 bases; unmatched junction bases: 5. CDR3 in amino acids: CASSLSTGYGYTF. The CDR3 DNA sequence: TGCGCCAGCAGCCTATCGACAGGGTATGGCTACACCTTC.

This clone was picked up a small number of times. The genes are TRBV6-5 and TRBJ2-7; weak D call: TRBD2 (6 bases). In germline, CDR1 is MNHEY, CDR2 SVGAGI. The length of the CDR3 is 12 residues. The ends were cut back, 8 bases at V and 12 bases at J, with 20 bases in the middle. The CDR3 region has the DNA TGTGCCAGCGGAATCGGGAGAGGCGAACGGTACTTC. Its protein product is CASGIGRGERYF.

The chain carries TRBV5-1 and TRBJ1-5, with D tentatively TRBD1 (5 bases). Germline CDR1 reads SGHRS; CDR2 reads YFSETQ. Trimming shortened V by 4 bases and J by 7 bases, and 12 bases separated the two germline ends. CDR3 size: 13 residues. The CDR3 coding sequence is TGCGCCAGCAGCCGTGGGGGGTCCCAGCCCCAGCATTTT. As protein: CASSRGGSQPQHF.

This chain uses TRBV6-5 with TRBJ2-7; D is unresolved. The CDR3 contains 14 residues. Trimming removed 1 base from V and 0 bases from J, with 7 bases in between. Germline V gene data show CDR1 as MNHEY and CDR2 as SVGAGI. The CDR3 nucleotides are TGTGCCAGCAGTTACTTCGGTAGCTCCTACGAGCAGTACTTC. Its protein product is CASSYFGSSYEQYF.

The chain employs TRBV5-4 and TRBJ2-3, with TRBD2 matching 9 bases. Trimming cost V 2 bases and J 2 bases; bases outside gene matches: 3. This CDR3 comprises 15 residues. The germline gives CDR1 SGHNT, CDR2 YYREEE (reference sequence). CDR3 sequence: CASSFASGATDTQYF. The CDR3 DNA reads TGTGCCAGCAGCTTTGCTAGCGGGGCCACAGATACGCAGTATTTT.

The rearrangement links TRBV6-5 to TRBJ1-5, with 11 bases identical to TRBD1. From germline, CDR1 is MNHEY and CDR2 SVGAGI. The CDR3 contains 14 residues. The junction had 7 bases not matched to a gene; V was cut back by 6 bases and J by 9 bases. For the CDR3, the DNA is TGTGCCAGCAGCCGGGGACAGGGGGGAGGGCCCCAGCATTTT. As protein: CASSRGQGGGPQHF.

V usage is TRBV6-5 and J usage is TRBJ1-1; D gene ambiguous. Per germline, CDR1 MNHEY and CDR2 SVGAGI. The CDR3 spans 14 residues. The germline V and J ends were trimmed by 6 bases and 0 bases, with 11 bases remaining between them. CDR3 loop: CASSRTRMNTEAFF. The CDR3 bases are TGTGCCAGCAGCCGGACTCGCATGAACACTGAAGCTTTCTTT.

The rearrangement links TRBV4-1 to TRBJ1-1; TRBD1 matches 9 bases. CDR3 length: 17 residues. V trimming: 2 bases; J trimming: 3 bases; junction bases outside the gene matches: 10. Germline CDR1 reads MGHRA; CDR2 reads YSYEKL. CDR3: CASSQTHTGGLYTEAFF. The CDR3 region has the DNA TGCGCCAGCAGCCAAACGCACACAGGGGGCTTGTACACTGAAGCTTTCTTT.

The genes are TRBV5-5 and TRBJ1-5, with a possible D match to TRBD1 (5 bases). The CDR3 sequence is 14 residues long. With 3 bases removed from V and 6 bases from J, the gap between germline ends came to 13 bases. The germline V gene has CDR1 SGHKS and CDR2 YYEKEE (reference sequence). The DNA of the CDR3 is TGTGCCAGCAGCTCGGAGAGCAGGGCTCAGCCCCAGCATTTT. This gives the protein CASSSESRAQPQHF.

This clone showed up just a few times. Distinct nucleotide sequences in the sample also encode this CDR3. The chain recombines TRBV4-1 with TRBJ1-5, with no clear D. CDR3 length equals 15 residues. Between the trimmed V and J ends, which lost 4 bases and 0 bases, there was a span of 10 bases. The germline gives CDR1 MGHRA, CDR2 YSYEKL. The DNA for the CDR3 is TGCGCCAGCAGCCCACCGGGAGTTAGCAATCAGCCCCAGCATTTT. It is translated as CASSPPGVSNQPQHF.

The CDR3, as DNA: TGTGCCAGCACTCGGGGGGGGAGCAATCAGCCCCAGCATTTT. It yields the protein CASTRGGSNQPQHF. The chain is built from TRBV28 and TRBJ1-5, with TRBD1 as a possible D gene (5 bases). V was shortened by 7 bases and J by 1 base, with 11 bases between the two germline ends. The germline gives CDR1 MDHEN, CDR2 SYDVKM. The length of the CDR3 is 14 residues. Variable domain in full (rest from reference TRBV28 and TRBJ1-5): DVKVTQSSRYLVKRTGEKVFLECVQDMDHENMFWYRQDPGLGLRLIYFSYDVKMKEKGDIPEGYSVSREKKERFSLILESASTNQTSMYLCASTRGGSNQPQHFGDGTRLSIL.

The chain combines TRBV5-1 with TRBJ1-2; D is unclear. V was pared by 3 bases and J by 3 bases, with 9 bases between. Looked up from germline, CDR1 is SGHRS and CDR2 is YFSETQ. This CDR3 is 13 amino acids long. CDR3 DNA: TGCGCCAGCAGCTCCTCGGGTGACTATGGCTACACCTTC. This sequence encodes CASSSSGDYGYTF.

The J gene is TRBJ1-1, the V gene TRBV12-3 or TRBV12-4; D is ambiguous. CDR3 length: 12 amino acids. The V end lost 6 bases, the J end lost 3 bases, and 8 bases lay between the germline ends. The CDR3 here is CASSLHYTEAFF. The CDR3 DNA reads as TGTGCCAGCAGCTTACATTACACTGAAGCTTTCTTT.

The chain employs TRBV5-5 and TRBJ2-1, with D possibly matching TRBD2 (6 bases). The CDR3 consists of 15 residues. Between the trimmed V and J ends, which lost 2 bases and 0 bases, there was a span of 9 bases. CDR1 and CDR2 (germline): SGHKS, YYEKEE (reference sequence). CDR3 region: CASSLRGDSYNEQFF. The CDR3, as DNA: TGTGCCAGCAGCTTACGCGGGGACTCCTACAATGAGCAGTTCTTC.

CDR3 nucleotides: TGTGCCAGCTCCGCAGGGCAGGGGGGCGGTCAGCCCCAGCATTTT. This encodes CASSAGQGGGQPQHF. The V call is TRBV18, the J call TRBJ1-5, with 7 nucleotides matching TRBD1. With 6 bases clipped from V and 6 bases from J, the junction kept 11 bases outside the gene matches. CDR1 KGHSH and CDR2 LQKENI come from the germline V gene. This CDR3 has 15 amino acids.

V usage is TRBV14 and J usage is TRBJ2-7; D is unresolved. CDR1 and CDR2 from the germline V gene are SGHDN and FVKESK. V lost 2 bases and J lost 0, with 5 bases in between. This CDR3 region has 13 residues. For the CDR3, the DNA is TGTGCCAGCAGCCAACAGTCCTCCTACGAGCAGTACTTC. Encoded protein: CASSQQSSYEQYF.

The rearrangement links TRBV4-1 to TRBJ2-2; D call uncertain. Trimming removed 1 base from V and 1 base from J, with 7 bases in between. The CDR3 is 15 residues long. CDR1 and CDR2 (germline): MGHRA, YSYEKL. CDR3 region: CASSQVPMNTGELFF. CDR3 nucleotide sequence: TGCGCCAGCAGCCAAGTTCCCATGAACACCGGGGAGCTGTTTTTT.